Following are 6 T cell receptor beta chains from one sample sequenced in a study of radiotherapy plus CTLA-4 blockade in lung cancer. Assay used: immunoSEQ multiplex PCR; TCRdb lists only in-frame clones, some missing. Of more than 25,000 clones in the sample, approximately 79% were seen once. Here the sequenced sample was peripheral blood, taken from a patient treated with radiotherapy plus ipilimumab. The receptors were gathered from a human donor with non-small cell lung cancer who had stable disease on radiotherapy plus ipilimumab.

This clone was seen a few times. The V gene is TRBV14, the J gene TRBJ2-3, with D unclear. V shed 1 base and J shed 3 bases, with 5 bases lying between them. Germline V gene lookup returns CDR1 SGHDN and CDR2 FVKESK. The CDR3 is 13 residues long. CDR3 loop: CASSQALTDTQYF. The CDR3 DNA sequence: TGTGCCAGCAGCCAAGCGCTGACAGATACGCAGTATTTT. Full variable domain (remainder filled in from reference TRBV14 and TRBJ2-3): EAGVTQFPSHSVIEKGQTVTLRCDPISGHDNLYWYRRVMGKEIKFLLHFVKESKQDESGMPNNRFLAERTGGTYSTLKVQPAELEDSGVYFCASSQALTDTQYFGPGTRLTVL.

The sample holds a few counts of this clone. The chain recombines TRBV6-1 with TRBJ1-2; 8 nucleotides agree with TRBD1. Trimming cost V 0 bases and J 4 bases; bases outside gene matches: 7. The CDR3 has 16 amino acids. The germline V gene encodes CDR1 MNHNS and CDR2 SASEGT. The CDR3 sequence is CASSEAMTTGGYGYTF. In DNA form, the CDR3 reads TGTGCCAGCAGTGAAGCGATGACAACAGGGGGCTATGGCTACACCTTC.

The CDR3 loop is CASSEGGTLGDEQYV. CDR3 coding DNA: TGTGCCAGCAGTGAAGGCGGGACCCTGGGCGACGAGCAGTACGTC. The chain carries TRBV2 and TRBJ2-7; maybe TRBD2 (6 bases). V lost 1 base and J 5 bases, leaving 15 bases between the germline ends. Per germline, CDR1 SNHLY and CDR2 FYNNEI. The CDR3 contains 15 residues.

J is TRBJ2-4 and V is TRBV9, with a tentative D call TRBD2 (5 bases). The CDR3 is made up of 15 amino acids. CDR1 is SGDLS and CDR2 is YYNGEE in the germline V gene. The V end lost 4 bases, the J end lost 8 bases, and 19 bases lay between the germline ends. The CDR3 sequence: CASSSGGPRADIQYF. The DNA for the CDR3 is TGTGCCAGCAGCTCCGGCGGACCGAGAGCGGACATTCAGTACTTC. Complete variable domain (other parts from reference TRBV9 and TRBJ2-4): DSGVTQTPKHLITATGQRVTLRCSPRSGDLSVYWYQQSLDQGLQFLIQYYNGEERAKGNILERFSAQQFPDLHSELNLSSLELGDSALYFCASSSGGPRADIQYFGAGTRLSVL.

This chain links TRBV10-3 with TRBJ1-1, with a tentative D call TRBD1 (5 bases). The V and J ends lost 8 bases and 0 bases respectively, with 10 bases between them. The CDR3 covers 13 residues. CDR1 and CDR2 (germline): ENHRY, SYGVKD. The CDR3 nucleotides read TGTGCCATCGGGGGGGATCTGAACACTGAAGCTTTCTTT. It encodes CAIGGDLNTEAFF.

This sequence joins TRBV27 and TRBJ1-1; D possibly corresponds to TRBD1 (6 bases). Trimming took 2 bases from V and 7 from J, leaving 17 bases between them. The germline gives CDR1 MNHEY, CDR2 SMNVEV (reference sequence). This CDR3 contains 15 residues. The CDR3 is CASSLPGGVQGEAFF. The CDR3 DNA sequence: TGTGCCAGCAGTTTACCGGGGGGCGTACAAGGTGAAGCTTTCTTT.